A selection of T cell receptor beta chains follows, all from one sample in a study of stem cell transplantation in POMP-related autoinflammatory disease. Sequencing was performed with immunoSEQ multiplex PCR; in TCRdb, only in-frame clones are kept and a portion is missing. The table includes more than 20,000 clones, more than 75% detected once. This specimen was CD4+ T cells from PBMCs, taken before stem cell transplantation. The source of these receptors is a human donor with POMP-related autoinflammation and immune dysregulation (PRAID). Both conserved end residues are part of each CDR3. The listing skips clone size in some rows; elsewhere it reads once, few, many or a size class.

>.|TRBV5-4|TRBJ1-4
CASSFDLNEKLFF
>.|TRBV6-5|TRBJ1-1
CASRHRVGTTEAFF
>.|TRBV5-1|TRBJ2-1
CASSPSTSGGNRPSYNEQFF
>.|TRBV5-1|TRBJ1-1
CASSLVSGVNTEAFF
>.|TRBV28|TRBJ1-5
CASSETGGAIQPQHF
>.|TRBV18|TRBJ2-3
CASSPAGRTDTQYF
>.|TRBV11-2|TRBJ1-2
CASSEWDGTGRGYTF
>few|TRBV19|TRBJ1-2
CASSTHGQPAIYGYTF
>.|TRBV7-9|TRBJ2-1
CASSLIRGRSYNEQFF
>.|TRBV2|TRBJ1-1
CASSEAPGGLGEAFF
>.|TRBV4-1|TRBJ2-2
CASSLQFFGGQGGELFF
>.|TRBV5-1|TRBJ2-6
CASRPPGANVLTF
>few|TRBV5-4|TRBJ1-6
CASSLFTANSPLHF
>.|TRBV10-3|TRBJ2-1
CASIPSGTNEQFF
>.|TRBV5-1|TRBJ2-1
CASSSPPYFGSSGRAGKFF
>few|TRBV2|TRBJ1-1
CASSESRGEAFF
>.|TRBV27|TRBJ2-7
CASARGSRSYEQYF
>.|TRBV7-2|TRBJ2-1
CASSTGTSGYNEQFF
>.|TRBV30|TRBJ2-7
CAWSVTGYEQYF
>.|TRBV2|TRBJ1-1
CASRRQQHDRGAFF
>.|TRBV6-4|TRBJ2-7
CASSAELAGEQYF
>.|TRBV15|TRBJ1-1
CATNHATTTNTEAFF
>.|TRBV28|TRBJ2-2
CASSLWRGRSGELFF
>.|TRBV2|TRBJ1-4
CAEITQGSGLFF
>.|TRBV19|TRBJ1-2
CASSIDLTRRGYTF
>.|TRBV25-1|TRBJ2-5
CASSGGSSGAWIETQYF
>.|TRBV14|TRBJ2-2
CASSQGRGTGELFF
>once|TRBV5-6|TRBJ2-1
CASSLSPVVYNEQFF
>.|TRBV5-1|TRBJ2-7
CASSFWESLYEQYF
>.|TRBV30|TRBJ1-2
CAWSGTEPSYGYTF
>.|TRBV9|TRBJ2-3
CASSVTLDQTSTDTQYF
>.|TRBV4-2|TRBJ2-4
CASSLYPRAVRSENIQYF
>.|TRBV10-1|TRBJ2-1
CASSEFLAGGLEEVQFF
>.|TRBV19|TRBJ2-3
CASSRGHTQYF
>.|TRBV6-5|TRBJ2-5
CASSYSWSRGETQYF
>.|TRBV6-1|TRBJ2-7
CASSPGLSAHEQYF
>.|TRBV27|TRBJ2-5
CASSLSSKPETQYF
>few|TRBV14|TRBJ2-7
CASSPSPGTGGTYEQYF
>.|TRBV25-1|TRBJ2-2
CASSEVGVWTGELFF
>.|TRBV5-1|TRBJ2-3
CASSLASFFRGGSDTQYF
>.|TRBV6-5|TRBJ1-5
CASRNGGSNQPQHF
>.|TRBV6-1|TRBJ2-3
CASSGRTSGKGADTQYF
>.|TRBV27|TRBJ1-2
CASSLGSPDRGDGYTF
>.|TRBV4-1|TRBJ2-3
CASSQGPPRGGGADTQYF
>.|TRBV6-6|TRBJ2-7
CATRRQRDSYEQYF
>.|TRBV27|TRBJ2-7
CASSKGQPGLAGEYRNEQYF